This T cell receptor beta chain was recorded in a study of cytomegalovirus exposure and HLA in healthy donors. Whole-study results and caveats: Later on, analysis showed that most CMV-associated TCR beta chains appeared to be HLA-restricted. For most subjects, TCR beta sequences were reported to predict HLA-A and HLA-B alleles with accuracy. Of the V segments, some could not be distinguished, including TRBV6-2 and TRBV6-3, and were excluded.

Primers included in the PCR were 60 Vbeta and 13 Jbeta primers. The table came from immunoSEQ multiplex PCR; TCRdb's copy has only in-frame clones and leaves some out. The sample totals some 40,000 clones. Germline V gene data show CDR1 as MNHEY and CDR2 as SMNVEV (reference sequence). V lost 5 bases to trimming and J lost 4 bases, with 17 bases between them. CDR3 length: 16 residues. Worth noting for this clone: The antigen is undetermined.

This receptor was taken from a male donor in good health and CMV-seronegative. This sequence joins TRBV27 and TRBJ2-2; TRBD2 is a possible D gene (6 bases). The sample consisted of PBMCs. The CDR3 DNA follows: TGTGCCAGCAGTCCCCGTTGGAGGGTGGGCACCGGGGAGCTGTTTTTT. Encoded protein: CASSPRWRVGTGELFF.